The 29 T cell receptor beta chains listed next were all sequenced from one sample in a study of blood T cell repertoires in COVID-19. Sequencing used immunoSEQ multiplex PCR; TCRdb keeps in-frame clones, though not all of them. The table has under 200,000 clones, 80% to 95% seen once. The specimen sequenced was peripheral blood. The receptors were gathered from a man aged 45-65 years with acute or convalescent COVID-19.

The CDR3 is CASSIDQGSHNEQFF. CDR3 nucleotide sequence: TGTGCCAGTAGTATAGATCAGGGTTCCCACAATGAGCAGTTCTTC. V is TRBV19 and J is TRBJ2-1, with D perhaps TRBD1 (5 bases). The CDR3 has 15 residues. V lost 0 bases and J 5 bases, leaving 11 bases between the germline ends. CDR1 is LNHDA, CDR2 SQIVND, per germline (reference sequence).

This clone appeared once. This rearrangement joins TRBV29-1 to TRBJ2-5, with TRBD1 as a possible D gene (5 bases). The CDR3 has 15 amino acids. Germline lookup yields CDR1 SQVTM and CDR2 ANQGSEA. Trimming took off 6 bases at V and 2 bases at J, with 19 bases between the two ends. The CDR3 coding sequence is TGCAGCGTACGTCCCCGCGACAGAGAACAAGAGACCCAGTACTTC. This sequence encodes CSVRPRDREQETQYF.

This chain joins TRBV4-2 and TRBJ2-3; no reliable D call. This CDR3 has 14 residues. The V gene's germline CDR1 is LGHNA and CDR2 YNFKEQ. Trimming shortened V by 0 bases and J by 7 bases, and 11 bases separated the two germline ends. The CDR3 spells CASSQDPSVNTQYF. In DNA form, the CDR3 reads TGTGCCAGCAGCCAAGACCCAAGCGTGAATACGCAGTATTTT.

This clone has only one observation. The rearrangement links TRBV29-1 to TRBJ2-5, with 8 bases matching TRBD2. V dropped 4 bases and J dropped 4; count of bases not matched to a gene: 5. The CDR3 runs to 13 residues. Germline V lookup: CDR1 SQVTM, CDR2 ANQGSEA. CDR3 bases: TGCAGCGTTGTGGCGGGGGGTCGAGAGACCCAGTACTTC. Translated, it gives CSVVAGGRETQYF. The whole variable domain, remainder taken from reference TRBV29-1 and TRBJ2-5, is SAVISQKPSRDICQRGTSLTIQCQVDSQVTMMFWYRQQPGQSLTLIATANQGSEATYESGFVIDKFPISRPNLTFSTLTVSNMSPEDSSIYLCSVVAGGRETQYFGPGTRLLVL.

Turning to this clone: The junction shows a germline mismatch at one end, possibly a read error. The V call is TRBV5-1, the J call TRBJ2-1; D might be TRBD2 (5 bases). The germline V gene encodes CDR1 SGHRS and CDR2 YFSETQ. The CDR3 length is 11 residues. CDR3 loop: CASSYRGIRIF. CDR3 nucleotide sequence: TGCGCCAGCAGCTACCGGGGTATCAGGATCTTC.

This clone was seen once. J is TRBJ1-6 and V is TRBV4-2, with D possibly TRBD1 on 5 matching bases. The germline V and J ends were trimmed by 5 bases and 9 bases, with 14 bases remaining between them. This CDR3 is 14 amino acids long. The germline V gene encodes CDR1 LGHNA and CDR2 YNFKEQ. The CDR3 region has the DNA TGTGCCAGCAGCGAACAAACTCAGGGTTCACCCCTCCACTTT. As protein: CASSEQTQGSPLHF.

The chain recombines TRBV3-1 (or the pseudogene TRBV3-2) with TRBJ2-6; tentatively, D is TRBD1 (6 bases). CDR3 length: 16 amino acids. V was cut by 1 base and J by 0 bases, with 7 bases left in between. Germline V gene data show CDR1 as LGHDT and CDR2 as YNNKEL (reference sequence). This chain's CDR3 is CASSQAGVSGANVLTF. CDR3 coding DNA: TGTGCCAGCAGCCAAGCAGGGGTCTCTGGGGCCAACGTCCTGACTTTC.

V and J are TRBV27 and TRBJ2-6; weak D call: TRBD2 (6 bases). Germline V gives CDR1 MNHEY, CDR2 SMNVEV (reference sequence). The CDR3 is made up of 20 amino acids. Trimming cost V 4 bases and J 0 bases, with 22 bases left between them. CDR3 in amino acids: CASSSNQEFSEGSGANVLTF. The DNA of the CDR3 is TGTGCCAGCAGTTCCAATCAGGAGTTTTCGGAGGGCTCTGGGGCCAACGTCCTGACTTTC.

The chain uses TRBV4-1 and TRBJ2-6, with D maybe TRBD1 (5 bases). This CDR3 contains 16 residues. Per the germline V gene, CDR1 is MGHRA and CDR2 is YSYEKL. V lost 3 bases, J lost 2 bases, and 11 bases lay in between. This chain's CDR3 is CASSQLGVTGANVLTF. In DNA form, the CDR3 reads TGCGCCAGCAGCCAGCTAGGGGTGACTGGGGCCAACGTCCTGACTTTC.

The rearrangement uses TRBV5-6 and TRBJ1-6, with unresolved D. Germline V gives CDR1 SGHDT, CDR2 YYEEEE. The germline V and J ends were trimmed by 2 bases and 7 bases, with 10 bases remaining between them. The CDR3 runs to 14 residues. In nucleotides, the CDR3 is TGTGCCAGCAGCTTAGGCAGGCTGAATTCACCCCTCCACTTT. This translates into CASSLGRLNSPLHF.

Here the CDR3 reads CASSIRGGKDTQYF. The CDR3 bases are TGTGCCAGTAGTATCAGGGGTGGAAAAGATACGCAGTATTTT. The rearrangement joins TRBV19 to TRBJ2-3; possible D gene TRBD1, 6 bases. The CDR3 consists of 14 residues. Per germline, CDR1 LNHDA and CDR2 SQIVND (reference sequence). The V end lost 3 bases, the J end lost 5 bases, and 12 bases lay between the germline ends.

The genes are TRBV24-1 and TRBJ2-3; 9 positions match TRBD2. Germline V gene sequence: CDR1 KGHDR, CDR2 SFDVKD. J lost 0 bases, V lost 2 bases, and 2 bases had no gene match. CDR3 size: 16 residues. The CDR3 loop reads CATSDSLAGSTDTQYF. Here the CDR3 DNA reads TGTGCCACCAGTGATTCTCTAGCGGGAAGCACAGATACGCAGTATTTT.

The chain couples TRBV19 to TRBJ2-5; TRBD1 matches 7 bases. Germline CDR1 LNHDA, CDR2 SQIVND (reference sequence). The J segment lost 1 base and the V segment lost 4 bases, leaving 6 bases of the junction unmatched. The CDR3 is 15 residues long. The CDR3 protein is CASSTTRQGQETQYF. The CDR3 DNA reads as TGTGCCAGTAGTACAACTCGACAGGGCCAAGAGACCCAGTACTTC.

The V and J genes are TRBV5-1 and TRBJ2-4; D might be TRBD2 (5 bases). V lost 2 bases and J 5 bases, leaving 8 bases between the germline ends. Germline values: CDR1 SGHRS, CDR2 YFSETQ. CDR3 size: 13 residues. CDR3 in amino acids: CASSFGGENIQYF. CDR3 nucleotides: TGCGCCAGCAGCTTCGGAGGAGAAAACATTCAGTACTTC.

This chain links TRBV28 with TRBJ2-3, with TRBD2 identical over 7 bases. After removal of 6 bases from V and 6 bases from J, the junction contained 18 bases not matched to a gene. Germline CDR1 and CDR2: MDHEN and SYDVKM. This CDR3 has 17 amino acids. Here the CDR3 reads CASSPGLGGRSRDTQYF. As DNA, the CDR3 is TGTGCCAGCAGCCCAGGGCTTGGCGGGAGAAGTAGGGATACGCAGTATTTT.

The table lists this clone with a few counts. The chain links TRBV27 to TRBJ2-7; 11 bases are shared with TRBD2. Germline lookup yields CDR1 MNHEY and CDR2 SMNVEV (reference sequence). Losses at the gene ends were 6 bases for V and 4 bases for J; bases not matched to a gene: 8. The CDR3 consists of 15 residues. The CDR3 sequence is CASSGRLAGLYEQYF. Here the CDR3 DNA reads TGTGCCAGCAGCGGGAGACTAGCGGGATTGTACGAGCAGTACTTC.

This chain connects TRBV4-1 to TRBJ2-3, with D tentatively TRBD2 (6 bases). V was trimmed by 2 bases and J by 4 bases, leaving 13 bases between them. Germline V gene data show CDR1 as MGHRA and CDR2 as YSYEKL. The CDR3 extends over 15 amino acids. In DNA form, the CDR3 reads TGCGCCAGCAGCCAAACCGGGACTCGTCCAGATACGCAGTATTTT. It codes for CASSQTGTRPDTQYF.

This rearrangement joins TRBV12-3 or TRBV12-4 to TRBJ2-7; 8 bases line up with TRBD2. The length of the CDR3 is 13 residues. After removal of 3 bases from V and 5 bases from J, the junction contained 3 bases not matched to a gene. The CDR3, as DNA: TGTGCCAGCAGTTTCGGGAGGGGCGACGAGCAGTACGTC. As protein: CASSFGRGDEQYV.

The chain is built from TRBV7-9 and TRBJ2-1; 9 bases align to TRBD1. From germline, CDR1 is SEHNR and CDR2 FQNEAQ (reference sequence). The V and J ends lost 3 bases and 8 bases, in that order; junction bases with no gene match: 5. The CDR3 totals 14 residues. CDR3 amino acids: CASSLGQGWDEQFF. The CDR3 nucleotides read TGTGCCAGCAGCTTGGGACAGGGTTGGGATGAGCAGTTCTTC.

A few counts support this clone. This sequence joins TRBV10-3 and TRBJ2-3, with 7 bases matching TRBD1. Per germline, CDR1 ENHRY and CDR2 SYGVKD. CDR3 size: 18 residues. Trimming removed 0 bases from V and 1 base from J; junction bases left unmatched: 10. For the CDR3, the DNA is TGTGCCATCAGTGAGTCGCAGGCGACAGGGATAGGCACAGATACGCAGTATTTT. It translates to CAISESQATGIGTDTQYF.

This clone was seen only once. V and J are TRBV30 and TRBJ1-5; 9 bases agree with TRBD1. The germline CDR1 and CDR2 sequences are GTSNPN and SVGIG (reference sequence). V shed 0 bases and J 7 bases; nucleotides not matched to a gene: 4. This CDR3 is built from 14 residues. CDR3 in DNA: TGTGCCTGGAGTGTTGGGACAGGGCAACAGCCCCAGCATTTT. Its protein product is CAWSVGTGQQPQHF.

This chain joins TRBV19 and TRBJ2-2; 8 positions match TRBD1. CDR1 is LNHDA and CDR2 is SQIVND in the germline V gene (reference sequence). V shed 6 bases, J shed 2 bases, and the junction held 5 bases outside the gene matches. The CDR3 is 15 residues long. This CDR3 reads CASRPGTGNTGELFF. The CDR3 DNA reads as TGTGCCAGTAGACCAGGGACAGGAAACACCGGGGAGCTGTTTTTT.

This CDR3 reads CASSPGSGSYNEQFF. The DNA for the CDR3 is TGCGCCAGCAGCCCCGGGAGTGGGTCCTACAATGAGCAGTTCTTC. J is TRBJ2-1 and V is TRBV5-1; possibly TRBD2 for D (6 bases). The germline CDR1 and CDR2 sequences are SGHRS and YFSETQ. The ends were cut back, 4 bases at V and 1 base at J, with 12 bases in the middle. This CDR3 spans 15 amino acids.

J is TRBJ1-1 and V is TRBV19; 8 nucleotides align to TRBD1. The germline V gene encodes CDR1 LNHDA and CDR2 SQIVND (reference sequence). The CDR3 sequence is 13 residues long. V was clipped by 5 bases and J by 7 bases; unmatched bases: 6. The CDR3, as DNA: TGTGCCAGTAGTGGACAGGGAGCTTTTGAAGCTTTCTTT. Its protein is CASSGQGAFEAFF. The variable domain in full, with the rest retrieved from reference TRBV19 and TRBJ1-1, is DGGITQSPKYLFRKEGQNVTLSCEQNLNHDAMYWYRQDPGQGLRLIYYSQIVNDFQKGDIAEGYSVSREKKESFPLTVTSAQKNPTAFYLCASSGQGAFEAFFGQGTRLTVV.

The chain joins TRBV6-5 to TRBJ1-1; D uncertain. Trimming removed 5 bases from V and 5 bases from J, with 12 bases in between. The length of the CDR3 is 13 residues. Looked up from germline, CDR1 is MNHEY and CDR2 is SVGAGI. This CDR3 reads CASSTLPRTEAFF. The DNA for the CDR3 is TGTGCCAGCAGTACCCTCCCGAGGACTGAAGCTTTCTTT.

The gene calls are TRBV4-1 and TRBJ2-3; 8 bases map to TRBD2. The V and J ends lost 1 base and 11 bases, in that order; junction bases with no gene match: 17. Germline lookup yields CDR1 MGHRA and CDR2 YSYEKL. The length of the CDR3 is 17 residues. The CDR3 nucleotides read TGCGCCAGCAGCCAAGTTCCCCTAGCGGGTCCCCGTGGGGGGCAGTATTTT. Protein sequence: CASSQVPLAGPRGGQYF.

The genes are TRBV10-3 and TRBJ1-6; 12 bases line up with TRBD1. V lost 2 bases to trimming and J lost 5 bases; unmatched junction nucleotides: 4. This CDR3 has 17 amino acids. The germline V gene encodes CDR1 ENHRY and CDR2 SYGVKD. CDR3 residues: CAISEKGQGANNSPLHF. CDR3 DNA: TGTGCCATCAGTGAGAAGGGACAGGGGGCGAATAATTCACCCCTCCACTTT.

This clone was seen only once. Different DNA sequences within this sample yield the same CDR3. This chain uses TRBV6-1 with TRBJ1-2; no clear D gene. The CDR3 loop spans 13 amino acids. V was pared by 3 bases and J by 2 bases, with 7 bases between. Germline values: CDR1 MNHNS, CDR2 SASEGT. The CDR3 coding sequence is TGTGCCAGCAGTGACGCCAGGAACTATGGCTACACCTTC. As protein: CASSDARNYGYTF.

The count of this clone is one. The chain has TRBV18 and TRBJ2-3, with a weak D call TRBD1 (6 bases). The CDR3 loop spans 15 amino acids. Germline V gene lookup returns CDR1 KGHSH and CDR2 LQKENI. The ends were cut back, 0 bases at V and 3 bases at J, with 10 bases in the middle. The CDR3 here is CASSPPARGTDTQYF. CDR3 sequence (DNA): TGTGCCAGCTCACCACCGGCCAGGGGTACAGATACGCAGTATTTT.